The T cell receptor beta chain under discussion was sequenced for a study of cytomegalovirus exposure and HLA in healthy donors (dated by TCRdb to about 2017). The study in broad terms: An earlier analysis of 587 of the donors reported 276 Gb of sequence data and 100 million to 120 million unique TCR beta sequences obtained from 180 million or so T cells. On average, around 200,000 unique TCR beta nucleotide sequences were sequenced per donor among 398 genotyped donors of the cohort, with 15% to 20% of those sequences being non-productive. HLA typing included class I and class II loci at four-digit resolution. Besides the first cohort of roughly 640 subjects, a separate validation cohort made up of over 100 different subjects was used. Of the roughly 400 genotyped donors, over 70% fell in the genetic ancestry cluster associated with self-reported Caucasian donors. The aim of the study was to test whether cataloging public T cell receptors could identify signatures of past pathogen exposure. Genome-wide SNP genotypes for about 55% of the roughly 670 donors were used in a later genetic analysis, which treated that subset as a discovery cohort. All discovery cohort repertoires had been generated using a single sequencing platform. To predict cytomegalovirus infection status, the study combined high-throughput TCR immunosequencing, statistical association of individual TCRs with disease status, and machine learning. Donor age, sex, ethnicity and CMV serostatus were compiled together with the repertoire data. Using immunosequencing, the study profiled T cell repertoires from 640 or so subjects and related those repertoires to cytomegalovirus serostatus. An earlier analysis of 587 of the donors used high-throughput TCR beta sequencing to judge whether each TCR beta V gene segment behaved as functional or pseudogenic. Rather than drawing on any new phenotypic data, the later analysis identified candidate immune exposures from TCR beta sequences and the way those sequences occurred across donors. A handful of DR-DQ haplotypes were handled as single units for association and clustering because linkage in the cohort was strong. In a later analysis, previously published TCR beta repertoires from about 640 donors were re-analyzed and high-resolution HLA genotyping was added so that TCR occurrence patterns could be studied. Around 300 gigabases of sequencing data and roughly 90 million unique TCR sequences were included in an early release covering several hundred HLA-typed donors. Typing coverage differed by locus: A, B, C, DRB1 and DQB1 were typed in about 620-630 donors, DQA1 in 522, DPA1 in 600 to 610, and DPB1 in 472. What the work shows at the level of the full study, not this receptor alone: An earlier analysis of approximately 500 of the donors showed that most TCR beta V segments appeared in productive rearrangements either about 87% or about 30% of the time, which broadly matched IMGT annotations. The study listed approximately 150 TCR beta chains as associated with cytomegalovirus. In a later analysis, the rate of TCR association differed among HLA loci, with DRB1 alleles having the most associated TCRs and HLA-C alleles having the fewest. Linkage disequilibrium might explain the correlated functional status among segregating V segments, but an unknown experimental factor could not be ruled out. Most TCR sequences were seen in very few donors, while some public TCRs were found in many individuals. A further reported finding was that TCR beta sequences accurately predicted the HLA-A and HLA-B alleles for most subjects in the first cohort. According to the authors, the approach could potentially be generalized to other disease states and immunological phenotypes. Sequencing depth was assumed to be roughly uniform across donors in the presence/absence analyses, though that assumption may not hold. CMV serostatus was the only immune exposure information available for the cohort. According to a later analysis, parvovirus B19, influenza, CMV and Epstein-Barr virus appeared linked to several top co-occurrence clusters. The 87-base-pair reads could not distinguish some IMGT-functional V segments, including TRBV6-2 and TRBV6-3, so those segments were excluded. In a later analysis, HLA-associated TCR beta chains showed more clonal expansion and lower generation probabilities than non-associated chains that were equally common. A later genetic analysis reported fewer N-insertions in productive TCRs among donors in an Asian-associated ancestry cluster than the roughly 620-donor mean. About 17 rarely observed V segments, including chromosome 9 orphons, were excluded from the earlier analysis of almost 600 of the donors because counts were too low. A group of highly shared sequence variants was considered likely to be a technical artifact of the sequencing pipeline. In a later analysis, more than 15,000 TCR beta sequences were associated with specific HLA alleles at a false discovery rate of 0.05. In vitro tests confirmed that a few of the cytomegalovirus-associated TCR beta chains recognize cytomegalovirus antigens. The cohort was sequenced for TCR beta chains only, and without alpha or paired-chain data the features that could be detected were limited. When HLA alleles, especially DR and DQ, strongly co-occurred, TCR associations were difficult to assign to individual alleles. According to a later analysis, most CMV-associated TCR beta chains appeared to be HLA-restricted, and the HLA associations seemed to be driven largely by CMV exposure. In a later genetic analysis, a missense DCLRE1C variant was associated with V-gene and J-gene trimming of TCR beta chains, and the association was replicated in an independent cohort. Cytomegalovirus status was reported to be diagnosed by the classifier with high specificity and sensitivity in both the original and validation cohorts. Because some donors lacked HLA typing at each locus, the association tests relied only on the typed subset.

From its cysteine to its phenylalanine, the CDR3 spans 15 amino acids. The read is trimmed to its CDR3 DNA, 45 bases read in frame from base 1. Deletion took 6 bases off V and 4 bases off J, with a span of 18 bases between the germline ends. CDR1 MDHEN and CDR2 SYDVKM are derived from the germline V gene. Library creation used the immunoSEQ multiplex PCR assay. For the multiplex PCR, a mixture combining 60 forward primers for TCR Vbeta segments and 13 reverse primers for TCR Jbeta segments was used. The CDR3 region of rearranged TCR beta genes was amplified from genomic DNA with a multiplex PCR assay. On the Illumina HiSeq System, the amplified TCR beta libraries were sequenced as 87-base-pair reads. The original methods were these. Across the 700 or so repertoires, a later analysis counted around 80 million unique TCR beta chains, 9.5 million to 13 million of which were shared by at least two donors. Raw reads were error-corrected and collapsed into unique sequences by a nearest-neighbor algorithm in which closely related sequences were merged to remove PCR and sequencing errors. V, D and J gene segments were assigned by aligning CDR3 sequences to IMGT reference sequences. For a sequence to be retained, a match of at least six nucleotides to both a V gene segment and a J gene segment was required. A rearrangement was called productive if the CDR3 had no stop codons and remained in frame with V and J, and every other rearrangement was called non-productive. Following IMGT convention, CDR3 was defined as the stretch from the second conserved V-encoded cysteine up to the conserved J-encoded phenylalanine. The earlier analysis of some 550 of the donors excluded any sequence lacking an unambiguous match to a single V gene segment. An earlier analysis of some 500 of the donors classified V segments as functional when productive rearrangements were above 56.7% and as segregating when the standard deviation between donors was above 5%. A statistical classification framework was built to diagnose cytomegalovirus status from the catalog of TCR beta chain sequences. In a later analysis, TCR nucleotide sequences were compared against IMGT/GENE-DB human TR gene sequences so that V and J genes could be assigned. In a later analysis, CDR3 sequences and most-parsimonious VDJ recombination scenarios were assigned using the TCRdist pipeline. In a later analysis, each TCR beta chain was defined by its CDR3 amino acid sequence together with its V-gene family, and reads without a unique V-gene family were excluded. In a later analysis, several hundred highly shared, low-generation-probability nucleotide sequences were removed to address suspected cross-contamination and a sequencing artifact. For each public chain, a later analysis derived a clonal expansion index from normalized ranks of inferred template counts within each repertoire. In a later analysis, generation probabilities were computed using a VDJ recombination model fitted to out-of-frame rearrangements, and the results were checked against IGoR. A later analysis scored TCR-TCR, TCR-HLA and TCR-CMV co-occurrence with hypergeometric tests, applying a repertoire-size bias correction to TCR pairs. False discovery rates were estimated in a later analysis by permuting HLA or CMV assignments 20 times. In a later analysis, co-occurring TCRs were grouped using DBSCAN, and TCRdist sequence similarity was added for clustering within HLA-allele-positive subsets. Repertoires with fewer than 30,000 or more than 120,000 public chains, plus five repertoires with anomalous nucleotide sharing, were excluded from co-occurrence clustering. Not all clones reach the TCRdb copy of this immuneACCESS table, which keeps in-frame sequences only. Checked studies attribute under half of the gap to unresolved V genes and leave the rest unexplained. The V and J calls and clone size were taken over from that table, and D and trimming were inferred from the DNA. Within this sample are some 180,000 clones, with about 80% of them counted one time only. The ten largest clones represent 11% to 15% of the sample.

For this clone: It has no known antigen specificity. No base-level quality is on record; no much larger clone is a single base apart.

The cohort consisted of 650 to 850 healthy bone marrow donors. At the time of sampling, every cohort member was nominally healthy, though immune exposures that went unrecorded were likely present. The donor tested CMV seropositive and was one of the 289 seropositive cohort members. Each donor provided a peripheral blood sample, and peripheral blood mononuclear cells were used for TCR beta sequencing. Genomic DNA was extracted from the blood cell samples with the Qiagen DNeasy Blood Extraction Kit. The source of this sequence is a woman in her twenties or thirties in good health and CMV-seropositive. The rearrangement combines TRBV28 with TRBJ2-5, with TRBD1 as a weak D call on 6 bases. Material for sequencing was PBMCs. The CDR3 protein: CASSTGRGEGETQYF. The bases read TGTGCCAGCAGCACAGGCAGGGGCGAGGGAGAGACCCAGTACTTC.